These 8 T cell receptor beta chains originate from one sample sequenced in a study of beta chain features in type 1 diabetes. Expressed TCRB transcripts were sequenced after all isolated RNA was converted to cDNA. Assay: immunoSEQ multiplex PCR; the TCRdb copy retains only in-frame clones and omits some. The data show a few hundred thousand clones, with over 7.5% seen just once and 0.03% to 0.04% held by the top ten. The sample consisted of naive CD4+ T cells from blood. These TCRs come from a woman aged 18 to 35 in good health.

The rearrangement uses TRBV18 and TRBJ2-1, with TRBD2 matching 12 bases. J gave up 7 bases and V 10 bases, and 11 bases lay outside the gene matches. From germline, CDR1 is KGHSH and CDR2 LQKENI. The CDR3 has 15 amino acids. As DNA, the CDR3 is TGTGCCACCGCATATCTAGCGGGGGGGTCAAATGAGCAGTTCTTC. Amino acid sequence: CATAYLAGGSNEQFF.

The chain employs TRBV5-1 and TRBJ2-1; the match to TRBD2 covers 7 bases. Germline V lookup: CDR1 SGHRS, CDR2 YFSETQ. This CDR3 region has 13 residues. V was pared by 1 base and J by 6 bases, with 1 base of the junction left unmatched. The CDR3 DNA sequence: TGCGCCAGCAGCTTGCTAGCGGCCAATGAGCAGTTCTTC. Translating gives CASSLLAANEQFF.

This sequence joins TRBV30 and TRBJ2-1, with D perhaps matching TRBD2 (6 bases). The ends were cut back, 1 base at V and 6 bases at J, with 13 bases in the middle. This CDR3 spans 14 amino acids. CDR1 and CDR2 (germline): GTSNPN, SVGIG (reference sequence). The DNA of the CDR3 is TGTGCCTGGAGTGGGAGCGGGCAGGTCAATGAGCAGTTCTTC. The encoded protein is CAWSGSGQVNEQFF.

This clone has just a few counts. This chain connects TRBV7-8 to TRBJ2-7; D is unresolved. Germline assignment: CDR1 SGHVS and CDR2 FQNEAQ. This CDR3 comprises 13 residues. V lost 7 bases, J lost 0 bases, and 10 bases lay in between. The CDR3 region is CASNFAGSYEQYF. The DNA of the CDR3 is TGTGCCAGCAACTTCGCCGGCTCCTACGAGCAGTACTTC.

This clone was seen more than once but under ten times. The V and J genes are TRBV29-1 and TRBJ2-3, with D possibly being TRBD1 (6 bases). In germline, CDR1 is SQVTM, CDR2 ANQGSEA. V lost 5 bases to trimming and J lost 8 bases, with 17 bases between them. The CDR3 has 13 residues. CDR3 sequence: CSVILGGSGTQYF. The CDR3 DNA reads TGCAGCGTTATATTAGGGGGTTCAGGTACGCAGTATTTT.

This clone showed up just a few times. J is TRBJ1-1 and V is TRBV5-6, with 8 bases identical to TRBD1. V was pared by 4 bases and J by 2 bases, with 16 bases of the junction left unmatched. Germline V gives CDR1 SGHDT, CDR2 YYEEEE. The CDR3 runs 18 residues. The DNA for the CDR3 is TGTGCCAGCAGCCGGACAGGGAATAGAGGGTACGGAAACACTGAAGCTTTCTTT. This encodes CASSRTGNRGYGNTEAFF.

CDR3 residues: CASRPLGSGETQYF. DNA for the CDR3: TGTGCCAGCAGGCCCTTAGGATCGGGGGAGACCCAGTACTTC. The V and J genes are TRBV7-9 and TRBJ2-5; weak D call: TRBD2 (5 bases). The CDR3 has 14 amino acids. Trimming took 6 bases from V and 5 from J, leaving 16 bases between them. In germline, CDR1 is SEHNR, CDR2 FQNEAQ (reference sequence). Supplemented by reference TRBV7-9 and TRBJ2-5, the full variable domain reads DTGVSQNPRHKITKRGQNVTFRCDPISEHNRLYWYRQTLGQGPEFLTYFQNEAQLEKSRLLSDRFSAERPKGSFSTLEIQRTEQGDSAMYLCASRPLGSGETQYFGPGTRLLVL.

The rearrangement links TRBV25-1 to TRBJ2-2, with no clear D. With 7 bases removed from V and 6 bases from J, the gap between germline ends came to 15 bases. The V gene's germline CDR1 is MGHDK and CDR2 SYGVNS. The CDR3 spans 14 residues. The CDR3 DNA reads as TGTGCCAGCATGCGCGGAACCCTGGCCGGGGAGCTGTTTTTT. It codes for CASMRGTLAGELFF. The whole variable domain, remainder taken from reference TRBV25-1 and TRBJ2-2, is EADIYQTPRYLVIGTGKKITLECSQTMGHDKMYWYQQDPGMELHLIHYSYGVNSTEKGDLSSESTVSRIRTEHFPLTLESARPSHTSQYLCASMRGTLAGELFFGEGSRLTVL.